This paragraph covers one T cell receptor (beta chain) sequence. The V segment lost 10 bases and the J segment 1 base; nucleotides outside the gene matches: 6. Germline V gives CDR1 MNHEY, CDR2 SVGAGI. This CDR3 is built from 13 residues. People in the exposed group encountered a COVID-19 case within 2 weeks before entering the study. This sample is part of a study of blood T cell repertoires in COVID-19. Study information: T cells, B-cell-depleted T cells, or PBMCs provided the cDNA or gDNA that served as material.

Measured with immunoSEQ multiplex PCR; TCRdb has only the in-frame clones, and not every one. The repertoire holds about 150,000 clones, with roughly 89% as singletons. The chain combines TRBV6-5 with TRBJ1-1; the match to TRBD1 covers 7 bases. Sequenced input: PBMCs or T cells enriched from blood (not recorded which). The clonotype comes from a woman in her forties or fifties who had been exposed to COVID-19. The CDR3 DNA sequence: TGTGCCACTAACAGGGGTGCGAACACTGAAGCTTTCTTT. It codes for CATNRGANTEAFF.